This note documents a single T cell receptor (beta chain) sequence. The data belong to a study of cytomegalovirus exposure and HLA in healthy donors. The primer mix had 60 Vbeta and 13 Jbeta primers. Libraries were prepared by immunoSEQ multiplex PCR; TCRdb keeps only in-frame clonotypes and omits some of them. The data show more than 65,000 clones, over 70% seen once. V shed 6 bases and J shed 5 bases, with 19 bases lying between them. Germline CDR1 reads MNHEY; CDR2 reads SVGAGI. This CDR3 is built from 15 residues. The TCR sequence derives from a woman in her thirties or forties in good health and CMV-seropositive. J is TRBJ1-1 and V is TRBV6-5; D is undetermined. The specimen sequenced was PBMCs. The chain's CDR3 is CASSSIGLGWTEAFF. CDR3 bases: TGTGCCAGCAGCTCGATTGGACTGGGGTGGACTGAAGCTTTCTTT.